The rows below give T cell receptor beta chains drawn from one sample of a study of human T cells and chemical hapten exposure. One entry per CDR3 protein, called by TCRdb with MiXCR from the RACE reads. The table records fewer than 350,000 distinct CDR3 sequences, around 7.3% of them present only once. The sample here was whole blood, taken in connection with sensitization to the hapten diphenylcyclopropenone (DPC). These receptors were obtained from a man aged 18-30 years with alopecia areata. Some clones in this sample may be carry-over from other donors' samples. The CDR3 runs from the conserved cysteine through the conserved F or W. A D gene is named only where the DNA matches it firmly. Clone size is shown for a subset of rows, as once, few, many or a class of expanded clone.

clone size	D gene	V gene	J gene	CDR3 protein	CDR3 DNA
NA	NA	TRBV27	TRBJ1-6	CASSLGLWTVPYSPLHF	TGTGCCAGCAGTTTAGGTTTATGGACGGTACCGTATTCACCCCTCCACTTT
NA	NA	TRBV20-1	TRBJ1-1	CSAPKGQAFF	TGCAGTGCGCCTAAAGGGCAGGCTTTCTTT
many	NA	TRBV5-5	TRBJ1-1	CASSFRRQGVEAFF	TGTGCCAGCAGCTTTCGGCGCCAGGGAGTTGAAGCTTTCTTT
NA	TRBD2	TRBV6-5	TRBJ2-1	CASSGGGANEQFF	TGTGCCAGCAGTGGCGGGGGGGCGAATGAGCAGTTCTTC
few	NA	TRBV4-3	TRBJ1-4	CASSQDSQGREKLFF	TGCGCCAGCAGCCAAGATTCCCAGGGGAGGGAAAAACTGTTTTTT
few	NA	TRBV6-6	TRBJ2-1	CASSLYGTYNEQFF	TGTGCCAGCAGTTTATATGGGACCTACAATGAGCAGTTCTTC
NA	TRBD1	TRBV28	TRBJ2-7	CASSGRQGLGQYF	TGTGCCAGCAGTGGTCGACAGGGGCTAGGGCAGTACTTC
few	NA	TRBV7-8	TRBJ1-1	CASSLSTDTYTEAFF	TGTGCCAGCAGCTTAAGTACGGACACCTACACTGAAGCTTTCTTT
few	TRBD1	TRBV28	TRBJ1-4	CASSSRQGSGEKLFF	TGTGCCAGCAGTTCTCGACAGGGGTCGGGTGAAAAACTGTTTTTT
NA	TRBD1	TRBV2	TRBJ2-7	CASSFSGTGAYEQYF	TGTGCCAGCAGTTTTTCCGGGACAGGGGCCTACGAGCAGTACTTC
few	TRBD1	TRBV5-5	TRBJ1-2	CASSVAGTGEIDGYGYTF	TGTGCCAGCAGCGTAGCCGGGACAGGGGAAATAGATGGCTATGGCTACACCTTC
NA	NA	TRBV27	TRBJ1-5	CASSFRQYYQPQHF	TGTGCCAGCAGTTTTAGACAGTACTATCAGCCCCAGCATTTT
NA	TRBD1	TRBV10-3	TRBJ1-1	CAIRGQLNTEAFF	TGTGCCATCAGGGGACAGCTGAACACTGAAGCTTTCTTT
NA	NA	TRBV27	TRBJ2-7	CASSLGRVVAYEQYF	TGTGCCAGCAGTTTAGGTCGCGTGGTAGCCTACGAGCAGTACTTC
many	TRBD1	TRBV28	TRBJ1-5	CASSRLLTGQNQPQHF	TGTGCCAGCAGCCGTCTCCTGACAGGGCAGAATCAGCCCCAGCATTTT
few	NA	TRBV12-3/TRBV12-4	TRBJ1-4	CASSILGTSEKLFF	TGTGCCAGCAGCATACTTGGGACAAGCGAAAAACTGTTTTTT
few	NA	TRBV7-9	TRBJ2-5	CASSGPGQETQYF	TGTGCCAGCAGCGGACCCGGCCAAGAGACCCAGTACTTC
many	TRBD2	TRBV7-8	TRBJ2-3	CASSRLGGGYTDTQYF	TGTGCCAGCAGCCGGCTTGGGGGGGGATACACAGATACGCAGTATTTT
NA	NA	TRBV20-1	TRBJ1-2	CSASSQTYGYTF	TGCAGTGCTAGTTCACAGACCTATGGCTACACCTTC
many	TRBD1	TRBV4-3	TRBJ1-6	CASSQGTGVTTPLHF	TGCGCCAGCAGCCAAGGGACAGGGGTCACGACACCCCTCCACTTT
many	NA	TRBV11-2	TRBJ2-5	CASSPRTDFQETQYF	TGTGCCAGCAGCCCGAGGACGGATTTCCAAGAGACCCAGTACTTC
NA	NA	TRBV11-2	TRBJ2-5	CASSLERSGTQYF	TGTGCCAGCAGCTTAGAACGGAGCGGGACCCAGTACTTC
many	NA	TRBV7-9	TRBJ1-1	CASSFPGAEAFF	TGTGCCAGCAGCTTTCCAGGGGCTGAAGCTTTCTTT
NA	TRBD1	TRBV7-2	TRBJ1-5	CASSLVGQGAGRNQPQHF	TGTGCCAGCAGCTTAGTAGGCCAGGGGGCAGGGCGAAATCAGCCCCAGCATTTT
few	NA	TRBV20-1	TRBJ2-3	CSASFPAGLDFHTDTQYF	TGCAGTGCTAGTTTCCCCGCGGGACTCGATTTCCACACAGATACGCAGTATTTT
many	NA	TRBV10-3	TRBJ1-1	CAIRRSDTEAFF	TGTGCCATCAGGAGGAGTGACACTGAAGCTTTCTTT
NA	NA	TRBV7-9	TRBJ2-7	CASSPRSWGADEQYF	TGTGCCAGCAGTCCACGATCGTGGGGGGCTGACGAGCAGTACTTC
NA	NA	TRBV28	TRBJ2-5	CASSQVKETQYF	TGTGCCAGCAGTCAGGTTAAAGAGACCCAGTACTTC
many	NA	TRBV7-8	TRBJ1-1	CASSLGGSSAEAFF	TGTGCCAGCAGCTTAGGGGGCAGCTCTGCTGAAGCTTTCTTT
many	TRBD2	TRBV6-6	TRBJ2-3	CASSYLTAGSTDTQYF	TGTGCCAGCAGTTACTTGACAGCGGGGAGCACAGATACGCAGTATTTT
NA	NA	TRBV6-5	TRBJ1-1	CASSNKFNTEAFF	TGTGCCAGCAGTAATAAGTTCAACACTGAAGCTTTCTTT
few	TRBD1	TRBV6-5	TRBJ1-2	CASSGDRGRDFYGYTF	TGTGCCAGCAGTGGCGACAGGGGGCGAGACTTTTATGGCTACACCTTC
NA	NA	TRBV5-1	TRBJ1-6	CASSLGTTGRNSPLHF	TGCGCCAGCAGCTTGGGGACGACAGGAAGAAATTCACCCCTCCACTTT
few	NA	TRBV6-1	TRBJ2-1	CASTRRDGHNEQFF	TGTGCCAGCACCCGCCGGGACGGACACAATGAGCAGTTCTTC
NA	TRBD2	TRBV6-5	TRBJ2-3	CASSYGGGRTDTQYF	TGTGCCAGCAGTTACGGGGGAGGGCGCACAGATACGCAGTATTTT
few	NA	TRBV7-9	TRBJ1-4	CASSLKPEKLFF	TGTGCCAGCAGCTTGAAGCCCGAAAAACTGTTTTTT
NA	NA	TRBV9	TRBJ1-6	CASQARDSPLHF	TGTGCCAGCCAAGCGAGGGATTCACCCCTCCACTTT
few	NA	TRBV3-1	TRBJ1-1	CASSQGAQVEAFF	TGTGCCAGCAGCCAAGGGGCCCAAGTGGAAGCTTTCTTT
many	NA	TRBV11-3	TRBJ2-1	CASSSRLVNEQFF	TGTGCCAGCAGCTCAAGGCTAGTTAATGAGCAGTTCTTC
few	TRBD1	TRBV6-6	TRBJ2-3	CASTSTGFHTQYF	TGTGCCAGCACCTCGACAGGGTTCCATACGCAGTATTTT
few	TRBD1	TRBV6-2/TRBV6-3	TRBJ1-1	CASMTGGSTEAFF	TGTGCCAGCATGACAGGGGGTAGCACTGAAGCTTTCTTT
few	NA	TRBV18	TRBJ1-2	CASSPLDGSGYTF	TGTGCCAGCTCACCACTTGACGGAAGTGGCTACACCTTC
many	NA	TRBV7-3	TRBJ1-2	CASSSYPRWGYTF	TGTGCCAGCAGCTCTTACCCACGGTGGGGCTACACCTTC
many	NA	TRBV6-2/TRBV6-3	TRBJ1-1	CASSRRTGTEAFF	TGTGCCAGCAGTAGACGAACAGGGACTGAAGCTTTCTTT
few	NA	TRBV4-1	TRBJ2-7	CASSQKQPVGYYEQYF	TGCGCCAGCAGCCAGAAACAGCCGGTGGGCTACTACGAGCAGTACTTC
few	NA	TRBV3-1	TRBJ2-1	CASSQLTRSPSNEQFF	TGTGCCAGCAGCCAATTGACTAGATCTCCTTCCAATGAGCAGTTCTTC
few	NA	TRBV20-1	TRBJ1-1	CSAPGPTNTEAFF	TGCAGTGCGCCAGGACCGACGAACACTGAAGCTTTCTTT
NA	NA	TRBV7-9	TRBJ2-7	CASEGYEQYF	TGTGCCAGCGAAGGGTACGAGCAGTACTTC